This T cell receptor beta chain derives from a study of cytomegalovirus exposure and HLA in healthy donors. Study-level information: A subsequent analysis stated that the 120 or so validation repertoires were run on the same platform as the roughly 670 first-cohort repertoires.

The germline V gene encodes CDR1 SGHVS and CDR2 FNYEAQ. V lost 5 bases and J 3 bases, leaving 11 bases between the germline ends. The CDR3 runs to 13 residues. A word on this clone: Its antigen is not known.

Study-wide results and caveats: It was approximately 150 TCR beta chains that were listed as cytomegalovirus-associated. Whilst most TCR sequences proved rare, a subset of public TCRs occurred across many donors. First-cohort TCR clusters were later found to tend to co-occur in the 90 to 150 validation repertoires.

Clones were sequenced by immunoSEQ multiplex PCR, and TCRdb holds only the in-frame ones, with some missing. Among a few hundred thousand clones listed, about 88% were seen once. The clonotype originates from a man in his late teens or twenties in good health and CMV-seropositive. The sequenced material came from PBMCs. This chain uses TRBV7-6 with TRBJ2-7; D may correspond to TRBD1 or TRBD2 (5 bases each). Here the CDR3 DNA reads TGTGCCAGCAGCCGGGACGAAAACTACGAGCAGTACTTC. Its protein is CASSRDENYEQYF.